Sequencing of this T cell receptor (beta chain) was carried out in a study of control samples from healthy donors and cancer patients. Measured with immunoSEQ multiplex PCR; TCRdb has only the in-frame clones, and not every one. The sample consists of about 250,000 clones, roughly 80% of them appearing once. The CDR3 has 15 residues. Trimming cost V 2 bases and J 12 bases, with 21 bases left between them. Germline CDR1 SGDLS, CDR2 YYNGEE. V and J are TRBV9 and TRBJ2-1; D is tentatively TRBD1 or TRBD2 (5 bases each). The sample comprised PBMCs. The clonotype comes from a woman in her fifties or sixties with lung cancer. In DNA form, the CDR3 reads TGTGCCAGCAGCGTTAATCCAGCGGTCGCTGGGGGGCAGTTCTTC. This gives the protein CASSVNPAVAGGQFF.